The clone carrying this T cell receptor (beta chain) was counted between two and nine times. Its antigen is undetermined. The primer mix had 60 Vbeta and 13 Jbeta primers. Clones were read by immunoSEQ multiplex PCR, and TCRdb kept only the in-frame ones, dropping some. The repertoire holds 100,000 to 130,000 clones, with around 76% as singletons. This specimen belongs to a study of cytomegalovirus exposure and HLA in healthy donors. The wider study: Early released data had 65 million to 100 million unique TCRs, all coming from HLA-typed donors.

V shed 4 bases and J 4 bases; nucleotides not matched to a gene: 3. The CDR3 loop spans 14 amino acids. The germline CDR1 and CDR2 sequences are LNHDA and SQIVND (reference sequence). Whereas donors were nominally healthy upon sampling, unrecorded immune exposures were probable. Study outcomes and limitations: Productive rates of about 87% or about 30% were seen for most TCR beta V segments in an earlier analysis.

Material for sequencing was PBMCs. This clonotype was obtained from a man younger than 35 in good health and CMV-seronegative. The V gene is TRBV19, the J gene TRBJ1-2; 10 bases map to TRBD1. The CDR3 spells CASSTGQGLYGYTF. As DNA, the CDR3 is TGTGCCAGTAGTACGGGACAGGGGCTCTATGGCTACACCTTC.